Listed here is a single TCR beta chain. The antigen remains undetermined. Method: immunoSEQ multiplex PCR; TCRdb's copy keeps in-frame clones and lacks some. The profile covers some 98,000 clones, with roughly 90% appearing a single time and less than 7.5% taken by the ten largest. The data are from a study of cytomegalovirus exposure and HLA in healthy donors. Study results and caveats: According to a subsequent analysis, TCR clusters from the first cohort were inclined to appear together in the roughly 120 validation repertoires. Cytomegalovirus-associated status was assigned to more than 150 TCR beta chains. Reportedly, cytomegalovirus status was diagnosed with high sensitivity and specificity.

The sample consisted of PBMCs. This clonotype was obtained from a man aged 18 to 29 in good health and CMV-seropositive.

This chain's CDR3 is CASSPGTSRNTGELFF. CDR3 DNA sequence: TGTGCCAGCAGCCCCGGGACTAGCAGAAACACCGGGGAGCTGTTTTTT. The V gene is TRBV28, the J gene TRBJ2-2; 9 positions match TRBD2. The CDR3 is made up of 16 amino acids. With V trimmed by 6 bases and J by 2 bases, 7 bases remained unmatched. The V gene's germline CDR1 is MDHEN and CDR2 SYDVKM.